This TCR beta chain was retrieved from a study of molecular identifiers for immune sequencing clone quantification (dated by TCRdb to the late 2010s). As for the study more broadly: For a replicate experiment, the RNA from either approximately 20,000 or 100,000 naive CD8 T cells was divided into five aliquots, and four of those aliquots went on to sequencing. CD8 T cells were used in a methods study to benchmark molecular-identifier clustering-based TCR repertoire sequencing (MIDCIRS) and TCR RNA copy counting.

Counted from cysteine to phenylalanine, this CDR3 has 12 amino acids. The retained sequence is limited to the CDR3, 36 bases, with the frame set at the first base. Trimming costs V 5 bases and J 2 bases, and their ends lie 5 bases apart. From a lookup of the germline V gene, CDR1 and CDR2 are MNHEY and SVGAGI. Results the study describes overall, beyond this receptor: In CMV-specific effector cells, clones with more than 20 RNA copies accounted for over 99% of molecules, whereas in naive cells such clones accounted for under 1%. When barcode sub-clustering was omitted, TCR diversity was inflated by chimeric consensus sequences, with chimeras reaching as high as 47%. Modeling indicated approximately 3.1 TCR RNA copies recovered per cell, compared with roughly 9.7 by digital PCR, which implies a capture efficiency of around 29%. Even against a background of around 950,000 naive CD8 T cells, spiked-in Jurkat TCR RNA amounting to a single cell's worth was reported to be detectable. The naive libraries included spiked-in Jurkat TCR RNA (approximately 11 copies' worth), and this RNA is not part of the donor repertoire. Identical TCR molecules sharing a barcode could cause highly expanded clone sizes to be underestimated.

The method behind the library was PCR. Sequencing took place on a NextSeq 500. Bulk TCR libraries were generated as previously described, with the TCR primers listed in Table S5 used. Purification of total RNA was performed with the Qiagen AllPrep DNA/RNA kit. Before analysis, reads from multiple sequencing runs of one library were combined. As for the authors' bioinformatics: Reads were retained only if their TCR constant sequence matched exactly, and those retained reads were trimmed to 150 nt and grouped according to their 12-nt molecular barcodes. Reads inside each barcode group were sub-clustered using a 15% Levenshtein threshold, and a quality-weighted consensus sequence was constructed for each RNA molecule. Non-functional sequences were removed, as were lower-count sequences one edit away from another. Barcode sub-clusters with fewer than 20% of the maximum read count were removed, based on fitting two negative binomial distributions. Using fastp trimming at Q25 and MiXCR clonotype assembly, TCRdb reanalyzed the public sequencing data and kept in-frame beta chains. Each entry merges the rows of one CDR3 protein and shows their most common DNA and genes. TCRdb, not the original authors, processed these V and J calls. The sample table shows under 350,000 distinct CDR3 sequences, and about 23% are seen once. About 0.71% of the sample lies in the top ten.

Concerning this clonotype: There is no known antigen for this receptor. Base quality data are lacking; no much larger clone is found one base away.

Libraries of naive CD8 T cells were built from approximately 20,000 to 1,000,000 sorted cells, with 10%, 30% or 50% of the purified RNA used. Naive CD8 T cells, defined as CD8+CD4-CCR7+CD45RA+, were FACS-sorted into RLT Plus buffer on a BD FACSAria II. To test detection sensitivity, Jurkat RNA equivalent to approximately ten TCR copies was spiked into samples of about 20,000-1,100,000 naive CD8 T cells. CD8 T cells were enriched using RosetteSep CD8+ T Cell Enrichment Cocktail and Ficoll-Paque, and the enriched cells then underwent ACK red cell lysis. The sequence was obtained from a human donor in good health. Some libraries in this study had Jurkat cell RNA spiked in. The chain couples TRBV6-5 to TRBJ2-3; the D segment cannot be called with confidence. Sequencing used naive CD8+ T cells from blood, with Jurkat cell RNA spiked in. What this sample's cell subset or site label stands for: FACS-sorted CD8+CD4-CCR7+CD45RA+ naive T cells. The DNA is as follows: TGTGCCAGCAGTGACGACACAGATACGCAGTATTTT. It codes for CASSDDTDTQYF.